The 15 T cell receptor beta chains in this list originate from one sample, sequenced in a study of beta chain features in type 1 diabetes (dated by TCRdb to 2017 to 2018). Here is what the overall study found, with its caveats: Type 1 diabetes patients showed a moderate but significant shortening of TCRB CDR3 length in all four CD4+ subsets.

These receptors are not linked to any known antigen. Libraries came from the immunoSEQ multiplex PCR assay. The entire isolated RNA was reverse transcribed using the High Capacity cDNA Reverse Transcription Kit, and thus expressed TCRB transcripts were sequenced. TCRdb limited this immuneACCESS table to in-frame rearrangements with V and J called. A share of clones is missing; checked studies link under half to unresolved V genes, and the rest is unexplained. The sample table holds about 660,000 clones, of which over 13% were seen once. The leading ten clones occupy approximately 0.039% of the sample. The source material was naive CD4+ T cells from blood. The label giving this sample's cell subset or site can be read as: true naive CD4+ T cells. These receptors came from a young man with type 1 diabetes.

The genes are TRBV28 and TRBJ2-5; D perhaps matches TRBD1 (6 bases). The ends were cut back, 6 bases at V and 4 bases at J, with 12 bases in the middle. The germline gives CDR1 MDHEN, CDR2 SYDVKM. This CDR3 region has 13 residues. The CDR3 DNA reads TGTGCCAGCAGCCCCCCGGACAGAGAGACCCAGTACTTC. As protein: CASSPPDRETQYF.

The chain is built from TRBV28 and TRBJ2-3, with 7 nucleotides matching TRBD1. CDR1 is MDHEN and CDR2 is SYDVKM in the germline V gene. The CDR3 has 14 residues. V shed 6 bases and J 5 bases; nucleotides not matched to a gene: 8. The CDR3 reads CASRERQGQDTQYF. In DNA form, the CDR3 reads TGTGCCAGCAGAGAGAGACAGGGTCAAGATACGCAGTATTTT.

V usage is TRBV7-9 and J usage is TRBJ2-3; TRBD1 agrees at 8 bases. CDR1 and CDR2 from the germline V gene are SEHNR and FQNEAQ (reference sequence). The CDR3 consists of 12 residues. J was trimmed by 9 bases and V by 1 base; bases with no gene match: 0. DNA of the CDR3: TGTGCCAGCAGCTTAGGACAGGGGACGCAGTATTTT. Translation gives CASSLGQGTQYF. Drawing the rest from reference TRBV7-9 and TRBJ2-3, the complete variable domain is DTGVSQNPRHKITKRGQNVTFRCDPISEHNRLYWYRQTLGQGPEFLTYFQNEAQLEKSRLLSDRFSAERPKGSFSTLEIQRTEQGDSAMYLCASSLGQGTQYFGPGTRLTVL.

This clone was counted only a few times. The chain recombines TRBV2 with TRBJ2-2; 7 nucleotides agree with TRBD1. J was trimmed by 8 bases and V by 6 bases; bases with no gene match: 6. Germline assignment: CDR1 SNHLY and CDR2 FYNNEI. This CDR3 has 13 residues. CDR3 bases: TGTGCCAGCAGCGGCAGGGGACAGGGGGAGCTGTTTTTT. It encodes CASSGRGQGELFF.

The chain is built from TRBV7-2 and TRBJ2-7; TRBD1 is a possible D gene (6 bases). This CDR3 spans 13 amino acids. The V gene lost 3 bases and the J gene lost 3 bases, with 9 bases spanning the gap. CDR1 is SGHTA and CDR2 is FQGNSA in the germline V gene. The CDR3 protein is CASSFTGSYEQYF. The CDR3 DNA reads TGTGCCAGCAGCTTTACAGGGAGCTACGAGCAGTACTTC.

V is TRBV6-6 and J is TRBJ1-4, with D hard to call. This CDR3 contains 15 residues. The germline V gene has CDR1 MNHNY and CDR2 SVGAGI (reference sequence). V dropped 1 base and J dropped 8 bases, with 14 bases sitting between them. The CDR3 region is CASSYWQAAGEKLFF. The DNA for the CDR3 is TGTGCCAGCAGTTACTGGCAGGCGGCGGGGGAAAAACTGTTTTTT.

This clone was found a few times. The CDR3 sequence: CASSPPRREFYEQYF. CDR3 coding DNA: TGTGCCAGCTCACCCCCGCGGAGGGAATTCTACGAGCAGTACTTC. This rearrangement joins TRBV18 to TRBJ2-7, with D possibly matching TRBD2 (6 bases). There are 15 residues in the CDR3. Germline V gene lookup returns CDR1 KGHSH and CDR2 LQKENI. V lost 3 bases and J lost 3, with 15 bases in between.

The rearrangement uses TRBV7-2 and TRBJ2-3; D may be TRBD1 (6 bases). V lost 8 bases and J lost 1, with 7 bases in between. The CDR3 covers 12 residues. Germline V gene lookup returns CDR1 SGHTA and CDR2 FQGNSA. The CDR3: CASSGGTDTQYF. CDR3 nucleotides: TGTGCCAGCTCAGGGGGCACAGATACGCAGTATTTT.

This clone has more than one count but fewer than ten. The V gene is TRBV5-1, the J gene TRBJ2-7; 7 bases fit TRBD1. Losses at the gene ends were 4 bases for V and 6 bases for J; bases not matched to a gene: 10. The CDR3 loop spans 14 amino acids. Germline V gene data show CDR1 as SGHRS and CDR2 as YFSETQ. CDR3 nucleotide sequence: TGCGCCAGCAGCGCAGTGACAGGGTCCCCCGAGCAGTACTTC. This gives the protein CASSAVTGSPEQYF.

In its sample, this clone was seen a few times. This chain links TRBV6-5 with TRBJ1-1; tentatively, D is TRBD1 (6 bases). CDR3 length: 14 residues. V was cut by 3 bases and J by 1 base, with 9 bases left in between. The germline CDR1 and CDR2 sequences are MNHEY and SVGAGI. The CDR3 reads CASSYWGANTEAFF. The CDR3 nucleotides read TGTGCCAGCAGTTATTGGGGGGCGAACACTGAAGCTTTCTTT.

This chain connects TRBV10-3 to TRBJ1-1; unclear D gene. V was cut by 10 bases and J by 3 bases, with 12 bases left in between. The germline V gene has CDR1 ENHRY and CDR2 SYGVKD. The CDR3 extends over 12 amino acids. CDR3 bases: TGTGCCAGCTCCCACGGGGACACTGAAGCTTTCTTT. This gives the protein CASSHGDTEAFF.

This chain uses TRBV30 with TRBJ1-1; TRBD1 matches 8 bases. The V and J ends lost 5 bases and 10 bases, in that order; junction bases with no gene match: 9. CDR1 is GTSNPN and CDR2 is SVGIG in the germline V gene (reference sequence). The CDR3 length is 12 residues. The CDR3 DNA is TGTGCCTGGTCAGGGGGCGCGTTTGTAGCTTTCTTT. Its translation is CAWSGGAFVAFF.

The table lists this clone with a few counts. This sequence joins TRBV5-6 and TRBJ2-5; tentative D call: TRBD2 (7 bases). CDR1 and CDR2 (germline): SGHDT, YYEEEE. This CDR3 spans 14 amino acids. V was clipped by 5 bases and J by 4 bases, with 15 bases between them. CDR3 DNA: TGTGCCAGCAGTACTACAAGGGGGGGAGAGACCCAGTACTTC. It translates to CASSTTRGGETQYF.

This clone was observed a handful of times. The J gene is TRBJ2-1, the V gene TRBV20-1; TRBD1 aligns across 8 bases. CDR3 length: 11 amino acids. V was pared by 6 bases and J by 6 bases, with 1 base of the junction left unmatched. Germline lookup yields CDR1 DFQATT and CDR2 SNEGSKA (reference sequence). This CDR3 is CSAGTGNEQFF. The DNA of the CDR3 is TGCAGTGCGGGGACAGGCAATGAGCAGTTCTTC.

Comments on this clone: One end of the junction fails to match germline, which may point to a read error. This chain connects TRBV7-7 to TRBJ2-3, with 7 bases matching TRBD1. This CDR3 has 15 residues. Germline V gives CDR1 SSHAT, CDR2 FNYEAQ (reference sequence). The CDR3 is CASSLSRGITDTQYF. In nucleotides, the CDR3 is TGTGCTAGCAGCTTAAGCAGGGGGATCACAGATACGCAGTATTTT.